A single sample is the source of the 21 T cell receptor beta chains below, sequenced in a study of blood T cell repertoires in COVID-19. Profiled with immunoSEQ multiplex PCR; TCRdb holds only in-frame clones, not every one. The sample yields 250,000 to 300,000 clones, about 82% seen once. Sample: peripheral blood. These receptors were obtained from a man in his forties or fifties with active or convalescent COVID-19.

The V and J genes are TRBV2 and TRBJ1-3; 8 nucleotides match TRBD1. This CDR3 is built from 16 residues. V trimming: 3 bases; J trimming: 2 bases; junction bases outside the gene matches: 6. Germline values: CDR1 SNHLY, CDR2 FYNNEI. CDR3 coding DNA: TGTGCCAGCAGTGAGGGGACAGGTCTGGCTGGAAACACCATATATTTT. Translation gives CASSEGTGLAGNTIYF.

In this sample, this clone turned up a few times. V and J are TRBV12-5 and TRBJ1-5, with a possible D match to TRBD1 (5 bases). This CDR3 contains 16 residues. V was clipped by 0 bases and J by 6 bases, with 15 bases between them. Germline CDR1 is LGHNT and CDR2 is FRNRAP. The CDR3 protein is CASGLVRQGMSQPQHF. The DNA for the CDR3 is TGTGCTAGTGGTTTGGTACGTCAGGGAATGAGTCAGCCCCAGCATTTT.

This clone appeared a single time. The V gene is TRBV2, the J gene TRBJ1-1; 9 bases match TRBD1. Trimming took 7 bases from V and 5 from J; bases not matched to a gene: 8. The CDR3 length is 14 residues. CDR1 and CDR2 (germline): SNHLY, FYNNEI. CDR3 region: CASTRQGGWTEAFF. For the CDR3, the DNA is TGTGCCAGCACCAGACAGGGGGGTTGGACTGAAGCTTTCTTT. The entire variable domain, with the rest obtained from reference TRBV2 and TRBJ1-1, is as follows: EPEVTQTPSHQVTQMGQEVILRCVPISNHLYFYWYRQILGQKVEFLVSFYNNEISEKSEIFDDQFSVERPDGSNFTLKIRSTKLEDSAMYFCASTRQGGWTEAFFGQGTRLTVV.

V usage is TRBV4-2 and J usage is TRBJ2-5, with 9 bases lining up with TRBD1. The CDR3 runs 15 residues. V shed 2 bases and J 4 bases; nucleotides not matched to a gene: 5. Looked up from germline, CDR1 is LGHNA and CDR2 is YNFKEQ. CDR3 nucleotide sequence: TGTGCCAGCAGCCAACCGGGACAGGGTTTAGAGACCCAGTACTTC. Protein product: CASSQPGQGLETQYF.

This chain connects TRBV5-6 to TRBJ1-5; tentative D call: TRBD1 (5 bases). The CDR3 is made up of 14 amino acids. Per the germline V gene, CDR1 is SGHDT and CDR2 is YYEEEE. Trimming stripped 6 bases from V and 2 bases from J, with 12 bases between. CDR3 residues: CASTRRGGNQPQHF. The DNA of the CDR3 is TGTGCCAGCACCAGGAGGGGCGGCAATCAGCCCCAGCATTTT.

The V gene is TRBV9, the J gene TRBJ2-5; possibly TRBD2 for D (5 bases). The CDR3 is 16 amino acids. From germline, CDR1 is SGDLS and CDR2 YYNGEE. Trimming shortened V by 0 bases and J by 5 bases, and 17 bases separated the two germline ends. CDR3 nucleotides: TGTGCCAGCAGCGTAGAGGGCGGGTTGAATCCGGAGACCCAGTACTTC. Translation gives CASSVEGGLNPETQYF.

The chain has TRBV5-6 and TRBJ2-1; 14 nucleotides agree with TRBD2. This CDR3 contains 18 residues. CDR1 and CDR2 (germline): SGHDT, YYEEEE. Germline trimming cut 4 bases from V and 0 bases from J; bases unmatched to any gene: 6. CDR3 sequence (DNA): TGTGCCAGCAGCCCTGGACTAGCGGGAGGACGCTCCTACAATGAGCAGTTCTTC. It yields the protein CASSPGLAGGRSYNEQFF.

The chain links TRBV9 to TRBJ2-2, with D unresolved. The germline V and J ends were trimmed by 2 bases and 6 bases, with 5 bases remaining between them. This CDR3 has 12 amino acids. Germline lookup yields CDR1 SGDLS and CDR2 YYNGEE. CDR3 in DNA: TGTGCCAGCAGCGTTGAGGCCGGGGAGCTGTTTTTT. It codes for CASSVEAGELFF. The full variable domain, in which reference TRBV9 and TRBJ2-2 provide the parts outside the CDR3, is DSGVTQTPKHLITATGQRVTLRCSPRSGDLSVYWYQQSLDQGLQFLIQYYNGEERAKGNILERFSAQQFPDLHSELNLSSLELGDSALYFCASSVEAGELFFGEGSRLTVL.

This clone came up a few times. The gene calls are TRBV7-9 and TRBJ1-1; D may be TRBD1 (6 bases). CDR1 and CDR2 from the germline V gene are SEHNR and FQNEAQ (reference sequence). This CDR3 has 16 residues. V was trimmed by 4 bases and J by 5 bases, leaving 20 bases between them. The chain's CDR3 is CASSSRFVDSRTEAFF. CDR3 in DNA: TGTGCCAGCAGCTCTAGGTTCGTGGACAGCCGGACTGAAGCTTTCTTT.

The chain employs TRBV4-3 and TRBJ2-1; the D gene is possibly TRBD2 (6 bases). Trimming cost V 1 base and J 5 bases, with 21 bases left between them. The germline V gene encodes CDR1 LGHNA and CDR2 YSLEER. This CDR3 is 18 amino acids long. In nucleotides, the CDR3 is TGCGCCAGCAGCCAAGTTTGGTTACTAGCTTTTTCCCACAATGAGCAGTTCTTC. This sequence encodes CASSQVWLLAFSHNEQFF.

DNA for the CDR3: TGTGCCAGCAGTTTGGGAGGGTTCCCCTATAATTCACCCCTCCACTTT. This translates into CASSLGGFPYNSPLHF. The chain couples TRBV28 to TRBJ1-6; no reliable D call. CDR3 length equals 16 residues. V was cut by 3 bases and J by 2 bases, with 11 bases left in between. Germline V CDR1 and CDR2: MDHEN, SYDVKM. The complete variable domain, with remaining parts taken from reference TRBV28 and TRBJ1-6, reads DVKVTQSSRYLVKRTGEKVFLECVQDMDHENMFWYRQDPGLGLRLIYFSYDVKMKEKGDIPEGYSVSREKKERFSLILESASTNQTSMYLCASSLGGFPYNSPLHFGNGTRLTVT.

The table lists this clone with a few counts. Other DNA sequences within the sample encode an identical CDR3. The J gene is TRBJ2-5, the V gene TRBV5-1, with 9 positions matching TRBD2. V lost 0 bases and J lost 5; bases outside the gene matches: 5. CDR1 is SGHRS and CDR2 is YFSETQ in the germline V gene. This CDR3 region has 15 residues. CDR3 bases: TGCGCCAGCAGCTTGGGAGGCGGGAGGGAGGAGACCCAGTACTTC. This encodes CASSLGGGREETQYF.

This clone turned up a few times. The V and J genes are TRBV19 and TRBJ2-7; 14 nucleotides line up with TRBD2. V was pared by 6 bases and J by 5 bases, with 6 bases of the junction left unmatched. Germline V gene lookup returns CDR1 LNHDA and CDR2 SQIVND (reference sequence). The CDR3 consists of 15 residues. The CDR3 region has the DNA TGTGCCAGTAGCCCCTGGACTAGCGGGAGGCACGAGCAGTACTTC. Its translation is CASSPWTSGRHEQYF.

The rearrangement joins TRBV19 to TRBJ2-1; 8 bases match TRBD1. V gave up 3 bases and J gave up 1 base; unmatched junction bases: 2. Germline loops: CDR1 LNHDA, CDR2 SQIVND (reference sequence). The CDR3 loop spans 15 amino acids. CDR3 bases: TGTGCCAGTAGTATCGGGACAGGTTCCTACAATGAGCAGTTCTTC. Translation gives CASSIGTGSYNEQFF.

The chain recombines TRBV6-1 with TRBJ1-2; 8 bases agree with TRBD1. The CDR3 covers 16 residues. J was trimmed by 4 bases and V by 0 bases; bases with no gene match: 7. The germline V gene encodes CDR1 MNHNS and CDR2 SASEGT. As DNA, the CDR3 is TGTGCCAGCAGTGAAGCGCGGGGACAGGTTATCTATGGCTACACCTTC. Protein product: CASSEARGQVIYGYTF.

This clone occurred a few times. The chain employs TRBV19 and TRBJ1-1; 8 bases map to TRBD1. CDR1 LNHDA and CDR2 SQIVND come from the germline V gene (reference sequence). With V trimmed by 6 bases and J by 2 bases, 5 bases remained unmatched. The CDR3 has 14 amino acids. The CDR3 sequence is CASRGGQGNTEAFF. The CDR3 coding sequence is TGTGCCAGTAGGGGAGGACAGGGTAACACTGAAGCTTTCTTT.

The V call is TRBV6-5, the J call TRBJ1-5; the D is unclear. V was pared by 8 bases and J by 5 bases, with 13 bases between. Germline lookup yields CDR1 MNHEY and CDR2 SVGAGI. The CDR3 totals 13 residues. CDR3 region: CASRVSEDQPQHF. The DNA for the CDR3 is TGTGCCAGCCGGGTGTCGGAGGATCAGCCCCAGCATTTT.

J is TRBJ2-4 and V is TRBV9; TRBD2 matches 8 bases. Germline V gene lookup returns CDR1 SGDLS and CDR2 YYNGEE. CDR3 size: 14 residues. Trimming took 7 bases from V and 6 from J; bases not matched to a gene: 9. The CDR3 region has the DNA TGTGCCAGCGTAGAGAGGCTAGCGGGAAACATTCAGTACTTC. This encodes CASVERLAGNIQYF.

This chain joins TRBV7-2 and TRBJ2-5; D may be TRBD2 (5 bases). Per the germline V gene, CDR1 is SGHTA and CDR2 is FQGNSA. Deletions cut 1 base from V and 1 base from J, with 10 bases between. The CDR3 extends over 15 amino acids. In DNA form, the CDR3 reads TGTGCCAGCAGCTTAGGCGGGCCGGCCCAAGAGACCCAGTACTTC. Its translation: CASSLGGPAQETQYF.

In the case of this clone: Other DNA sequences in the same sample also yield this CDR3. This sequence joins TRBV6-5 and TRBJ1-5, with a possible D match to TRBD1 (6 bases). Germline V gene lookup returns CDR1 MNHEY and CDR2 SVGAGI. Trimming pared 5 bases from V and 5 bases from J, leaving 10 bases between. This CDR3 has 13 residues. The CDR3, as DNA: TGTGCCAGCAGTCCGGACAGATATCAGCCCCAGCATTTT. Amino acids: CASSPDRYQPQHF.

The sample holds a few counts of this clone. The CDR3, as DNA: TGTGCCAGCAGTTCGCTCGTAGCGGGAGGACTCTACACAGATACGCAGTATTTT. Translation gives CASSSLVAGGLYTDTQYF. The chain links TRBV27 to TRBJ2-3; TRBD2 matches 10 bases. V was clipped by 4 bases and J by 2 bases; unmatched bases: 12. Germline values: CDR1 MNHEY, CDR2 SMNVEV (reference sequence). The length of the CDR3 is 18 residues.